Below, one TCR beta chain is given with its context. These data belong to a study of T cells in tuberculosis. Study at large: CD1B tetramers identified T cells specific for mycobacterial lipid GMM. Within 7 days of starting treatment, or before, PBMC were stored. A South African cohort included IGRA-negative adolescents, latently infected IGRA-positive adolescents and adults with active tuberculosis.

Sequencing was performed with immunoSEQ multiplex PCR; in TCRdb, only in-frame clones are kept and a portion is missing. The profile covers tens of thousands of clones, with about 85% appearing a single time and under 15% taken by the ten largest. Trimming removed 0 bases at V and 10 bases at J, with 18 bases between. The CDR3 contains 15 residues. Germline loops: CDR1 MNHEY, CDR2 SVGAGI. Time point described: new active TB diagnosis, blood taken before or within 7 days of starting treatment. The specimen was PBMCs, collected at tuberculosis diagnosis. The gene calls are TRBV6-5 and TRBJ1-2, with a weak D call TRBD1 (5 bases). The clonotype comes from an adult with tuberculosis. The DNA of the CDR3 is TGTGCCAGCAGTTACTCCCCAGGTGGGGCTTTAGTCTACACCTTC. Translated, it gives CASSYSPGGALVYTF.